This TCR beta chain came from a study of blood T cell repertoires in COVID-19. Methods used by the authors: Estimated nucleated cell counts came from reference gene primer amplification. Method: immunoSEQ multiplex PCR; TCRdb's copy keeps in-frame clones and lacks some. That table gives V, J and clone size, and the DNA gave D and trimming. The sample consists of approximately 200,000 clones, about 90% of them appearing once. In terms of age and location, participants ranged from about 18 to 90 years and lived in about 25 US areas. Clinical history as reported by participants underpinned cohort assignment. The CDR3 has 15 residues. V was trimmed by 6 bases and J by 4 bases, leaving 15 bases between them. Germline V lookup: CDR1 ENHRY, CDR2 SYGVKD.

Sequencing input: PBMCs or T cells enriched from blood (not recorded which). The receptor was derived from a man younger than 45 who had recovered from COVID-19. The chain couples TRBV10-3 to TRBJ2-2; weak D call: TRBD1 (8 bases). The DNA for the CDR3 is TGTGCCATCAGCCCGACAGGGGAGGGCACCGGGGAGCTGTTTTTT. Encoded protein: CAISPTGEGTGELFF.